This T cell receptor (beta chain) was documented in a study of technical replicates of blood from four donors. The table came from immunoSEQ multiplex PCR; TCRdb's copy has only in-frame clones and leaves some out. Among about 83,000 clones listed, more than 80% were seen once. Trimming left V 3 bases short and J 3 bases short, with 15 bases between. There are 15 residues in the CDR3. Germline assignment: CDR1 LNHDA and CDR2 SQIVND (reference sequence). The TCR was taken from a human donor in good health. Sequenced material: T cells isolated from PBMCs. This rearrangement joins TRBV19 to TRBJ2-7; maybe TRBD1 (5 bases). CDR3 coding DNA: TGTGCCAGTAGTATGAGTGCGTGGACAAGCTACGAGCAGTACTTC. This translates into CASSMSAWTSYEQYF.